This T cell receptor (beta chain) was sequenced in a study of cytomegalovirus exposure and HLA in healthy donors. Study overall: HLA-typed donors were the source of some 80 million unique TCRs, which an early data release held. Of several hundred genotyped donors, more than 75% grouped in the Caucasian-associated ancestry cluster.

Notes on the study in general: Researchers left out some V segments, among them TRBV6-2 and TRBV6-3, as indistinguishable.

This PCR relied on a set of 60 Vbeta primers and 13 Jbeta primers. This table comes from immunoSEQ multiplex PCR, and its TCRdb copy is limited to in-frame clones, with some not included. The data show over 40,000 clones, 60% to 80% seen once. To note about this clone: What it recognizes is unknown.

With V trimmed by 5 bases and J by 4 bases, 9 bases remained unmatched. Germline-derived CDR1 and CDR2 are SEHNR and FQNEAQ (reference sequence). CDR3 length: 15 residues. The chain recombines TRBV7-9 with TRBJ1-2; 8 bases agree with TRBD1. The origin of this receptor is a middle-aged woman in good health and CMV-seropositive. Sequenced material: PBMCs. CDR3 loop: CASSKRQGILYGYTF. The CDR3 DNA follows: TGTGCCAGCAGCAAACGACAGGGGATACTCTATGGCTACACCTTC.